These 4 T cell receptor beta chains were all obtained from the same sample, sequenced in a study. Generated by immunoSEQ multiplex PCR, the TCRdb table keeps only in-frame clones and is missing some. The table shows around 50,000 clones, with just over 90% occurring only once. Sequencing was done on a sample of PBMCs. These receptors all stem from a man aged 35 to 55 with rheumatoid arthritis.

This clone was seen only once. The rearrangement links TRBV5-1 to TRBJ1-2, with a tentative D call TRBD1 (6 bases). Germline V gene data show CDR1 as SGHRS and CDR2 as YFSETQ. The CDR3 runs to 13 residues. Trimming removed 3 bases from V and 7 bases from J, with 13 bases in between. The CDR3 loop reads CASSYTGSGGYTF. The CDR3 coding sequence is TGCGCCAGCAGCTACACAGGGAGTGGTGGCTACACCTTC.

CDR3 sequence (DNA): TGTGCCAGCAGCCGCACTTCAACTAATGAAAAACTGTTTTTT. It codes for CASSRTSTNEKLFF. This chain joins TRBV7-9 and TRBJ1-4, with unresolved D. The V end was cut by 5 bases, the J end by 0 bases, with 7 bases between. The germline gives CDR1 SEHNR, CDR2 FQNEAQ (reference sequence). This CDR3 is 14 amino acids long.

CDR3 sequence: CASSEHGGTGYEQYF. The DNA of the CDR3 is TGTGCCAGCAGTGAACACGGTGGGACAGGCTACGAGCAGTACTTC. V usage is TRBV25-1 and J usage is TRBJ2-7; 8 nucleotides agree with TRBD1. This CDR3 has 15 residues. Germline-derived CDR1 and CDR2 are MGHDK and SYGVNS. The J segment lost 3 bases and the V segment lost 2 bases, leaving 6 bases of the junction unmatched.

This clone was detected only once. The rearrangement joins TRBV7-9 to TRBJ2-7; D is undetermined. CDR1 and CDR2 (germline): SEHNR, FQNEAQ (reference sequence). V lost 0 bases and J 4 bases, leaving 4 bases between the germline ends. This CDR3 spans 12 amino acids. The CDR3, as DNA: TGTGCCAGCAGCTTAGCGCGTTACGAGCAGTACTTC. Its translation is CASSLARYEQYF.